The 28 T cell receptor beta chains below were found in one sample sequenced in a study of blood T cell repertoires in COVID-19. The data were produced by immunoSEQ multiplex PCR, yet TCRdb's version contains in-frame clones alone and is incomplete. The sample shows about 190,000 clones, roughly 83% of them seen only once. The specimen sequenced was PBMCs or T cells enriched from blood (not recorded which). These receptors were taken from a woman between 25 and 40 years old who had recovered from COVID-19.

V usage is TRBV7-8 and J usage is TRBJ1-1, with D unclear. The CDR3 has 12 amino acids. From germline, CDR1 is SGHVS and CDR2 FQNEAQ. Trimming left V 5 bases short and J 3 bases short, with 7 bases between. The CDR3 loop is CASSPSYTEAFF. The CDR3 region has the DNA TGTGCCAGCAGCCCGAGTTACACTGAAGCTTTCTTT. Filled out from reference TRBV7-8 and TRBJ1-1, the complete variable domain reads GAGVSQSPRYKVAKRGQDVALRCDPISGHVSLFWYQQALGQGPEFLTYFQNEAQLDKSGLPSDRFFAERPEGSVSTLKIQRTQQEDSAVYLCASSPSYTEAFFGQGTRLTVV.

The chain combines TRBV7-9 with TRBJ1-2, with a tentative D call TRBD1 (6 bases). V shed 2 bases and J shed 2 bases, with 9 bases lying between them. The CDR3 is 14 amino acids. The germline V gene encodes CDR1 SEHNR and CDR2 FQNEAQ (reference sequence). CDR3 region: CASSLSQGNYGYTF. The CDR3 region has the DNA TGTGCCAGCAGCTTATCGCAGGGGAACTATGGCTACACCTTC.

This chain links TRBV7-3 with TRBJ2-1; TRBD2 matches at 7 bases. The CDR3 totals 14 residues. The germline V gene has CDR1 SGHTA and CDR2 FQGTGA. V was pared by 4 bases and J by 6 bases, with 6 bases of the junction left unmatched. The chain's CDR3 is CASSSSRTSNEQFF. The CDR3 DNA reads as TGTGCCAGCAGCTCCTCACGGACTAGCAATGAGCAGTTCTTC.

The chain employs TRBV6-5 and TRBJ1-1; D not resolved. This CDR3 region has 13 residues. Per the germline V gene, CDR1 is MNHEY and CDR2 is SVGAGI. V was cut by 5 bases and J by 1 base, with 8 bases left in between. The CDR3 here is CASSKHQNTEAFF. The CDR3 region has the DNA TGTGCCAGCAGTAAACACCAGAACACTGAAGCTTTCTTT.

V is TRBV5-5 and J is TRBJ1-2; TRBD1 matches at 9 bases. With 5 bases clipped from V and 0 bases from J, the junction kept 11 bases outside the gene matches. The length of the CDR3 is 17 residues. Germline V gives CDR1 SGHKS, CDR2 YYEKEE (reference sequence). CDR3 protein: CASRRQGGTLTNYGYTF. The CDR3 DNA reads TGTGCCAGCAGGCGACAGGGGGGGACGCTAACTAACTATGGCTACACCTTC.

V is TRBV11-2 and J is TRBJ1-3, with 8 bases fitting TRBD1. Trimming at V came to 1 base and at J to 4 bases, leaving 9 bases not matched to a gene. The CDR3 is 17 amino acids. Germline CDR1 is SGHAT and CDR2 is FQNNGV. The CDR3 bases are TGTGCCAGCAGCTTAGTTCGGACAGGGAGCCCCGGAAACACCATATATTTT. Translating gives CASSLVRTGSPGNTIYF.

The chain has TRBV10-3 and TRBJ2-1; the D gene is possibly TRBD1 (6 bases). The V gene lost 0 bases and the J gene lost 7 bases, with 19 bases spanning the gap. The CDR3 length is 17 residues. Germline CDR1 ENHRY, CDR2 SYGVKD. The CDR3 bases are TGTGCCATCAGTGAGTCGGGGGCCAGGGCGCGGCGGAATGAGCAGTTCTTC. The encoded protein is CAISESGARARRNEQFF.

This chain joins TRBV19 and TRBJ1-3; D not resolved. Germline V CDR1 and CDR2: LNHDA, SQIVND (reference sequence). V was clipped by 3 bases and J by 0 bases, with 6 bases between them. The CDR3 is 14 amino acids. CDR3 nucleotide sequence: TGTGCCAGTAGTATCGGGAACTCTGGAAACACCATATATTTT. It is translated as CASSIGNSGNTIYF.

The gene calls are TRBV24-1 and TRBJ1-2; D is unclear. V lost 5 bases and J lost 0, with 3 bases in between. Per germline, CDR1 KGHDR and CDR2 SFDVKD. There are 12 residues in the CDR3. The DNA of the CDR3 is TGTGCCACCAGTGCAACTAACTATGGCTACACCTTC. This encodes CATSATNYGYTF.

V and J are TRBV28 and TRBJ1-6, with 8 bases that match TRBD1. In germline, CDR1 is MDHEN, CDR2 SYDVKM. V dropped 4 bases and J dropped 10; count of bases not matched to a gene: 12. CDR3 length equals 16 residues. The CDR3 DNA is TGTGCCAGCAGTTCTATCCAGGCAGGGGGCCAATCACCCCTCCACTTT. It translates to CASSSIQAGGQSPLHF.

With regard to this clone: This sample also contains other DNA sequences that code for the same CDR3. The V gene is TRBV6-5, the J gene TRBJ1-1; D remains ambiguous. The ends were cut back, 0 bases at V and 1 base at J, with 3 bases in the middle. Germline values: CDR1 MNHEY, CDR2 SVGAGI. The CDR3 is 13 residues long. DNA of the CDR3: TGTGCCAGCAGTTACTCTAGGAACACTGAAGCTTTCTTT. Translated: CASSYSRNTEAFF.

This clone was counted between two and nine times. The V call is TRBV6-4, the J call TRBJ2-1; the match to TRBD2 covers 9 bases. J gave up 6 bases and V 2 bases, and 5 bases lay outside the gene matches. The CDR3 runs 15 residues. Looked up from germline, CDR1 is MRHNA and CDR2 is SNTAGT. CDR3 DNA: TGTGCCAGCAGTGACACCGCGGGGGGGGTCAATGAGCAGTTCTTC. It yields the protein CASSDTAGGVNEQFF.

The gene calls are TRBV27 and TRBJ1-4; tentatively, D is TRBD1 (6 bases). The V and J ends lost 3 bases and 0 bases respectively, with 8 bases between them. Per germline, CDR1 MNHEY and CDR2 SMNVEV (reference sequence). CDR3 size: 15 residues. CDR3 DNA: TGTGCCAGCAGTTTGACAGGAACAACTAATGAAAAACTGTTTTTT. As protein: CASSLTGTTNEKLFF.

V is TRBV9 and J is TRBJ2-7; 11 bases are shared with TRBD2. The CDR3 loop spans 14 amino acids. Germline values: CDR1 SGDLS, CDR2 YYNGEE. J gave up 4 bases and V 3 bases, and 3 bases lay outside the gene matches. CDR3 in DNA: TGTGCCAGCAGCGCCACTAGCGGGAGTTACGAGCAGTACTTC. It encodes CASSATSGSYEQYF.

The J gene is TRBJ2-7, the V gene TRBV6-1; D is undetermined. The CDR3 is made up of 18 amino acids. Germline assignment: CDR1 MNHNS and CDR2 SASEGT. V was cut by 0 bases and J by 6 bases, with 24 bases left in between. The CDR3 sequence: CASSEAPSHTSPSGEQYV. CDR3 nucleotides: TGTGCCAGCAGTGAAGCCCCATCCCATACCAGCCCCTCAGGCGAGCAGTACGTC.

This clone was seen only a few times. The chain joins TRBV18 to TRBJ1-6; D remains unclear. The V and J ends lost 5 bases and 0 bases respectively, with 11 bases between them. CDR1 is KGHSH, CDR2 LQKENI, per germline. This CDR3 has 16 residues. The DNA of the CDR3 is TGTGCCAGCTCAACCCGGGTGAGCTCCTATAATTCACCCCTCCACTTT. Encoded protein: CASSTRVSSYNSPLHF.

This clone was counted once. The chain recombines TRBV7-6 with TRBJ2-5; 14 bases match TRBD2. The V gene end was trimmed by 3 bases and the J gene end by 1 base; junction bases not matched to a gene: 4. The CDR3 runs 17 residues. Germline CDR1 reads SGHVS; CDR2 reads FNYEAQ. This chain's CDR3 is CASSLGLAGVLQETQYF. DNA of the CDR3: TGTGCCAGCAGCTTGGGACTAGCGGGAGTCCTCCAAGAGACCCAGTACTTC.

The chain joins TRBV7-8 to TRBJ1-3; 8 nucleotides align to TRBD1. The germline V gene encodes CDR1 SGHVS and CDR2 FQNEAQ. This CDR3 has 14 amino acids. Losses at the gene ends were 4 bases for V and 1 base for J; bases not matched to a gene: 0. DNA of the CDR3: TGTGCCAGCAGCTACAGGGGGTCTGGAAACACCATATATTTT. Translating it yields CASSYRGSGNTIYF.

This clone was picked up a small number of times. The chain combines TRBV10-1 with TRBJ2-1; D is possibly TRBD2 (5 bases). The germline V gene has CDR1 WNHNN and CDR2 SYGVQD (reference sequence). This CDR3 has 12 amino acids. The V end was cut by 3 bases, the J end by 12 bases, with 12 bases between. CDR3 coding DNA: TGCGCCAGCAGTGACAGCGTCCGGGGGCAGTTCTTC. As protein: CASSDSVRGQFF.

The rearrangement joins TRBV18 to TRBJ2-5; 9 bases map to TRBD2. Germline V gene lookup returns CDR1 KGHSH and CDR2 LQKENI. The CDR3 contains 14 residues. Germline trimming cut 3 bases from V and 1 base from J; bases unmatched to any gene: 0. The CDR3 region has the DNA TGTGCCAGCTCACCGGGACTAGCCCAAGAGACCCAGTACTTC. Protein sequence: CASSPGLAQETQYF.

V usage is TRBV7-3 and J usage is TRBJ2-1, with TRBD2 as a possible D gene (5 bases). The CDR3 loop spans 18 amino acids. CDR1 is SGHTA, CDR2 FQGTGA, per germline. Between the trimmed V and J ends, which lost 5 bases and 5 bases, there was a span of 25 bases. The CDR3 region has the DNA TGTGCCAGCAGCGCAAACCCTCTCGGACTCCTGGGGAACAATGAGCAGTTCTTC. Its translation: CASSANPLGLLGNNEQFF.

This clone occurred a few times. The chain carries TRBV11-3 and TRBJ2-7; the D is unclear. The germline V and J ends were trimmed by 4 bases and 12 bases, with 10 bases remaining between them. The CDR3 spans 10 residues. From germline, CDR1 is SGHNT and CDR2 YENEEA. CDR3 region: CASSSSVAYF. The DNA of the CDR3 is TGTGCCAGCAGCTCCAGCGTAGCGTACTTC.

V is TRBV14 and J is TRBJ1-1; possibly TRBD1 for D (6 bases). Germline-derived CDR1 and CDR2 are SGHDN and FVKESK. Trimming removed 2 bases from V and 5 bases from J, with 15 bases in between. The CDR3 runs to 15 residues. The CDR3 reads CASSQQYRVGTEAFF. As DNA, the CDR3 is TGTGCCAGCAGCCAACAATACAGGGTCGGGACTGAAGCTTTCTTT.

V usage is TRBV7-3 and J usage is TRBJ2-1; 10 nucleotides match TRBD2. Germline CDR1 is SGHTA and CDR2 is FQGTGA. The CDR3 has 17 amino acids. V shed 2 bases, J shed 5 bases, and the junction held 9 bases outside the gene matches. This chain's CDR3 is CASSLGPGLAPNNEQFF. Written as DNA, the CDR3 is TGTGCCAGCAGCTTAGGACCGGGACTAGCGCCCAACAATGAGCAGTTCTTC.

This clone turned up a few times. This rearrangement joins TRBV6-1 to TRBJ2-1; 10 nucleotides match TRBD2. J lost 2 bases, V lost 3 bases, and 4 bases had no gene match. CDR1 and CDR2 from the germline V gene are MNHNS and SASEGT. The CDR3 spans 16 residues. CDR3 residues: CASSEASGSTYNEQFF. The CDR3 nucleotides are TGTGCCAGCAGTGAGGCTAGCGGGAGCACCTACAATGAGCAGTTCTTC.

V usage is TRBV7-2 and J usage is TRBJ2-3, with a tentative D call TRBD2 (7 bases). Germline assignment: CDR1 SGHTA and CDR2 FQGNSA. The CDR3 contains 15 residues. The germline V and J ends were trimmed by 0 bases and 4 bases, with 11 bases remaining between them. CDR3 loop: CASSLAGGAPDTQYF. The CDR3 DNA sequence: TGTGCCAGCAGCTTAGCGGGGGGGGCCCCAGATACGCAGTATTTT.

The rearrangement links TRBV28 to TRBJ1-1, with D unclear. V dropped 6 bases and J dropped 3 bases, with 14 bases sitting between them. This CDR3 has 14 residues. Per the germline V gene, CDR1 is MDHEN and CDR2 is SYDVKM. The DNA of the CDR3 is TGTGCCAGCAGCCCTGTGGAGGAAGACACTGAAGCTTTCTTT. Translation gives CASSPVEEDTEAFF.

This rearrangement joins TRBV30 to TRBJ2-1; D is perhaps TRBD2 (5 bases). V was cut by 2 bases and J by 1 base, with 18 bases left in between. The CDR3 spans 17 residues. Per germline, CDR1 GTSNPN and CDR2 SVGIG (reference sequence). The chain's CDR3 is CAWSRTIEGKSYNEQFF. CDR3 nucleotides: TGTGCCTGGAGTAGGACCATTGAGGGCAAGTCCTACAATGAGCAGTTCTTC.